Listed here are 15 T cell receptor beta chains from one sample, sequenced in a study of blood T cells in healthy people across ages (dated by TCRdb to 2013 to 2016). The library was built by means of 5' RACE. This sample was sequenced with an Illumina HiSeq 2500. A second PCR of about 6 to 11 cycles was performed with a sample-barcoded 5' primer and a J-beta primer mix. TCRdb reanalyzed the raw reads on its own, using fastp at Q25 for trimming and MiXCR for clone calling, and kept in-frame beta chains. Identical CDR3 protein sequences are pooled into one entry, listed with their most common genes and DNA. The table for this sample lists just over 1 million distinct CDR3 sequences; under 45% of them were counted only once. The ten largest clones capture approximately 17% of the sample. Input material: blood. The origin of the receptors is a woman aged 60-75 years in good health.

This clonotype was recorded a few times. The chain couples TRBV7-2 to TRBJ2-1; no definite D call. The length of the CDR3 is 12 residues. Germline CDR1 SGHTA, CDR2 FQGNSA. Trimming took 2 bases from V and 12 from J, leaving 11 bases between them. The CDR3 reads CASSLTPPGQFF. CDR3 nucleotides: TGTGCCAGCAGCTTAACCCCACCGGGGCAGTTCTTC.

This clonotype turned up a few times. The chain links TRBV20-1 to TRBJ2-7; possibly TRBD1 or TRBD2 for D (6 bases each). The CDR3 sequence is 11 residues long. Germline V lookup: CDR1 DFQATT, CDR2 SNEGSKA (reference sequence). With 7 bases removed from V and 7 bases from J, the gap between germline ends came to 14 bases. This CDR3 reads CSVRRGVEQYF. In nucleotides, the CDR3 is TGCAGTGTAAGGAGGGGGGTTGAGCAGTACTTC.

This clonotype was seen only a few times. The V and J genes are TRBV7-9 and TRBJ2-7; unclear D gene. This CDR3 is 15 amino acids long. V was pared by 0 bases and J by 1 base, with 10 bases between. Germline CDR1 reads SEHNR; CDR2 reads FQNEAQ (reference sequence). The CDR3 DNA follows: TGTGCCAGCAGCTTAGCGCTGGATTCTTCCTACGAGCAGTACTTC. Its translation: CASSLALDSSYEQYF.

This rearrangement joins TRBV29-1 to TRBJ1-1, with D uncertain. Germline V gene lookup returns CDR1 SQVTM and CDR2 ANQGSEA. V was pared by 4 bases and J by 1 base, with 10 bases between. The CDR3 is made up of 13 amino acids. DNA for the CDR3: TGCAGCGTTGGGTGCACAGCGAACACTGAAGCTTTCTTT. This translates into CSVGCTANTEAFF.

The rearrangement joins TRBV20-1 to TRBJ2-3; 13 positions match TRBD2. The CDR3 covers 16 residues. The J segment lost 1 base and the V segment lost 2 bases, leaving 3 bases of the junction unmatched. The germline CDR1 and CDR2 sequences are DFQATT and SNEGSKA (reference sequence). The CDR3 DNA is TGCAGTGCTAGATCTGGACTAGCGGGAGGCACAGATACGCAGTATTTT. Amino acid sequence: CSARSGLAGGTDTQYF.

The chain couples TRBV4-1 to TRBJ2-1, with 9 positions matching TRBD2. TRBJ2-7 explains the end of the DNA better; the J call may be wrong. Germline lookup yields CDR1 MGHRA and CDR2 YSYEKL. This CDR3 comprises 16 residues. The CDR3 region has the DNA TGCGCCAGCAGCCCAGCGGGAGGCCCCTCCTACAATGAGCAGTACTTC. Encoded protein: CASSPAGGPSYNEQYF.

The chain couples TRBV15 to TRBJ2-3, with 10 positions matching TRBD2. V was clipped by 0 bases and J by 3 bases; unmatched bases: 9. The CDR3 has 18 amino acids. Germline values: CDR1 LNHNV, CDR2 YYDKDF (reference sequence). The CDR3 DNA reads as TGTGCCACCAGCAGAGATTTGCCCCTAGCGGGAGAGACAGATACGCAGTATTTT. Protein sequence: CATSRDLPLAGETDTQYF. Based on the CDR3 plus reference TRBV15 and TRBJ2-3, the full variable domain is DAMVIQNPRYQVTQFGKPVTLSCSQTLNHNVMYWYQQKSSQAPKLLFHYYDKDFNNEADTPDNFQSRRPNTSFCFLDIRSPGLGDTAMYLCATSRDLPLAGETDTQYFGPGTRLTVL.

This chain connects TRBV7-6 to TRBJ2-1, with TRBD2 matching over 8 bases. The germline V gene encodes CDR1 SGHVS and CDR2 FNYEAQ. CDR3 size: 13 residues. V shed 6 bases and J 8 bases; nucleotides not matched to a gene: 6. The CDR3 bases are TGTGCCAGCAGTGGCGGGAGGCCCCATGAGCAGTTCTTC. Translating gives CASSGGRPHEQFF. The full variable domain, in which reference TRBV7-6 and TRBJ2-1 provide the parts outside the CDR3, is GAGVSQSPRYKVTKRGQDVALRCDPISGHVSLYWYRQALGQGPEFLTYFNYEAQQDKSGLPNDRFSAERPEGSISTLTIQRTEQRDSAMYRCASSGGRPHEQFFGPGTRLTVL.

This rearrangement joins TRBV21-1 to TRBJ2-7; TRBD2 was called by the table and not checked on the DNA. TRBV21-1 is a pseudogene locus. The CDR3 extends over 16 amino acids. Here the CDR3 reads CASSLVGGKSSYEQYF. Here the CDR3 DNA reads TGTGCCAGCAGTCTCGTGGGAGGGAAAAGCTCCTACGAGCAGTACTTC.

This rearrangement joins TRBV6-9 to TRBJ2-7; TRBD1 might be the D (5 bases). The V gene lost 3 bases and the J gene lost 1 base, with 16 bases spanning the gap. Germline V lookup: CDR1 MNHGY, CDR2 SVAAGI. The CDR3 has 16 residues. DNA for the CDR3: TGTGCCAGCAGTTACAAACACCATAGGACATCCTACGAGCAGTACTTC. Residues: CASSYKHHRTSYEQYF.

This clonotype was counted once. CDR3 in amino acids: CASSLSARQPTYEQYF. The CDR3 DNA sequence: TGTGCCAGCAGTTTATCGGCGAGACAGCCCACCTACGAGCAGTACTTC. The chain couples TRBV27 to TRBJ2-7, with TRBD1 as a possible D gene (5 bases). The CDR3 is 16 amino acids. V lost 0 bases, J lost 2 bases, and 14 bases lay in between. Germline CDR1 MNHEY, CDR2 SMNVEV (reference sequence).

V usage is TRBV3-1 and J usage is TRBJ1-5; no firm D call. Germline V lookup: CDR1 LGHDT, CDR2 YNNKEL (reference sequence). The length of the CDR3 is 13 residues. V was trimmed by 3 bases and J by 4 bases, leaving 7 bases between them. The CDR3 loop is CASSHDMNQPQHF. The CDR3 nucleotides are TGTGCCAGCAGCCATGACATGAATCAGCCCCAGCATTTT. Filled out from reference TRBV3-1 and TRBJ1-5, the complete variable domain reads DTAVSQTPKYLVTQMGNDKSIKCEQNLGHDTMYWYKQDSKKFLKIMFSYNNKELIINETVPNRFSPKSPDKAHLNLHINSLELGDSAVYFCASSHDMNQPQHFGDGTRLSIL.

This clonotype was seen more than once but under ten times. The chain joins TRBV6-5 to TRBJ2-7; tentatively, D is TRBD1 (6 bases). The CDR3 contains 16 residues. V was pared by 5 bases and J by 3 bases, with 20 bases between. Germline V gene lookup returns CDR1 MNHEY and CDR2 SVGAGI. Written as DNA, the CDR3 is TGTGCCAGCAGTACAGGCAGACAGGAAGGGGGCTACGAGCAGTACTTC. It is translated as CASSTGRQEGGYEQYF.

This rearrangement joins TRBV7-9 to TRBJ2-7; no reliable D call. V was pared by 5 bases and J by 4 bases, with 15 bases between. The CDR3 has 14 residues. The V gene's germline CDR1 is SEHNR and CDR2 FQNEAQ (reference sequence). The CDR3, as DNA: TGTGCCAGCAGCGAGGACCCCCGGTATTACGAGCAGTACTTC. This translates into CASSEDPRYYEQYF.

The rearrangement joins TRBV6-6 to TRBJ2-7; 8 bases align to TRBD1. The CDR3 consists of 16 residues. The junction had 14 bases not matched to a gene; V was cut back by 10 bases and J by 0 bases. CDR1 and CDR2 (germline): MNHNY, SVGAGI (reference sequence). The CDR3 region is CATESNRGYISYEQYF. The CDR3 nucleotides read TGTGCCACAGAGTCTAACAGGGGGTATATCTCCTACGAGCAGTACTTC.